The subject of this entry is one T cell receptor (beta chain). What it recognizes is unknown. This entry belongs to a study of T-cell reconstitution after alpha-beta-depleted transplantation in children. Regarding the study as a whole: One year after transplant, T-cell counts and diversity came mostly from newly produced T cells. There were reportedly several hundred expanded graft clones from which alpha-beta T cells came about two months after transplant. Surviving recipient T cells and thymic progenitors underlay high day-60 TCRbeta diversity in some patients.

This CDR3 is 13 amino acids long. V shed 8 bases and J 2 bases; nucleotides not matched to a gene: 4. The V gene's germline CDR1 is SEHNR and CDR2 FQNEAQ (reference sequence). Unique molecular identifiers were built into the TCRbeta library. TCRdb itself ran the PCR reads through MiXCR, one entry per CDR3 protein. Of some 830,000 distinct CDR3 sequences listed, roughly 15% are singletons. The chain links TRBV7-9 to TRBJ2-3; TRBD1 aligns across 7 bases. This specimen consisted of PBMCs, mostly from graft donor cells, obtained 360 days after TCRalphabeta/CD19-depleted stem cell transplant. The TCR was taken from a male patient between 10 and 17 years old who had a stem cell transplant for acute lymphoblastic leukemia, so the T cells may come from the graft donor. CDR3 sequence: CASPGQPTDTQYF. CDR3 sequence (DNA): TGTGCCAGCCCGGGACAGCCCACAGATACGCAGTATTTT.